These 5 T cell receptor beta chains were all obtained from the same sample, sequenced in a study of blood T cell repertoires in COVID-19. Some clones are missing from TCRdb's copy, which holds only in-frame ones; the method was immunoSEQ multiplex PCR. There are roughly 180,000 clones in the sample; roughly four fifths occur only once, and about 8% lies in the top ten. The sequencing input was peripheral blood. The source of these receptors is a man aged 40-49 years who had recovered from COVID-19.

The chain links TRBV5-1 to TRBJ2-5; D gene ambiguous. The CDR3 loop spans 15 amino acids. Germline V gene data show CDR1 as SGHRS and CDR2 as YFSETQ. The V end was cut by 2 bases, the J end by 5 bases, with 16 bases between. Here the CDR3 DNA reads TGCGCCAGCAGCTTTTGGTCCGCCCTGGGCGAGACCCAGTACTTC. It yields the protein CASSFWSALGETQYF. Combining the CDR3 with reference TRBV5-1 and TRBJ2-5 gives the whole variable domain KAGVTQTPRYLIKTRGQQVTLSCSPISGHRSVSWYQQTPGQGLQFLFEYFSETQRNKGNFPGRFSGRQFSNSRSEMNVSTLELGDSALYLCASSFWSALGETQYFGPGTRLLVL.

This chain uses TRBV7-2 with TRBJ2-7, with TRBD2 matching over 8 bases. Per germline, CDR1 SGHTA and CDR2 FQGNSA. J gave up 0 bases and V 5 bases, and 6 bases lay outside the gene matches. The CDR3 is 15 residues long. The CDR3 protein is CASSRGGRTSYEQYF. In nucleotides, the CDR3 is TGTGCCAGCAGCCGGGGGGGGCGGACCTCCTACGAGCAGTACTTC.

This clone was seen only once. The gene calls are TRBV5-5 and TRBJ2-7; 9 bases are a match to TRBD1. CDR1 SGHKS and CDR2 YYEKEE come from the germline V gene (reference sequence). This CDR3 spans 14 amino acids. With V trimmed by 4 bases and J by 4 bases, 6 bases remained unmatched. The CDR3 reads CASSVRDRDYEQYF. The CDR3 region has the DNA TGTGCCAGCAGCGTCCGGGACAGGGATTACGAGCAGTACTTC.

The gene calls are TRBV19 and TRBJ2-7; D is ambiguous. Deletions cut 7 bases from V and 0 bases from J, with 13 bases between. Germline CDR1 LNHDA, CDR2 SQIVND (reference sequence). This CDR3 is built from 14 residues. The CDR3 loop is CASTPSTPSYEQYF. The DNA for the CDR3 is TGTGCCAGTACCCCCTCGACTCCCTCCTACGAGCAGTACTTC.

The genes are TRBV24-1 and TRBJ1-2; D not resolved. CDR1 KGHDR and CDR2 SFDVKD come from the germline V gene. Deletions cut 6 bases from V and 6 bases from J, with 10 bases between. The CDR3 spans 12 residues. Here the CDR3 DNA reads TGTGCCACCAGTTCGTCCGGGGATGGCTACACCTTC. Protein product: CATSSSGDGYTF.